These T cell receptor beta chains were read from a single sample in a study of T cell responses to AZD1222 COVID-19 vaccine. Assay used: immunoSEQ multiplex PCR; TCRdb lists only in-frame clones, some missing. The table shows about 140,000 clones, with just under 95% occurring only once. The starting material was peripheral blood, obtained 28 days after the second AZD1222 dose. These receptors all come from an adult who received the AZD1222 COVID-19 vaccine. Both conserved end residues are part of each CDR3. A D gene is named only where the DNA matches it firmly. Size is stated for part of the rows, as once, few or many counts, or as a class when the clone is expanded.

abundance	j_gene	d_gene	v_gene	CDR3aa	CDR3nt
NA	TRBJ1-4	TRBD1	TRBV19	CASAGTGDEKLFF	TGTGCCAGTGCTGGGACAGGGGATGAAAAACTGTTTTTT
NA	TRBJ2-5	TRBD1	TRBV9	CASSSHRGYQETQYF	TGTGCCAGCAGCTCCCACAGGGGGTACCAAGAGACCCAGTACTTC
NA	TRBJ2-5	TRBD2	TRBV19	CASSIEIAGETQYF	TGTGCCAGTAGTATAGAAATAGCGGGAGAGACCCAGTACTTC
NA	TRBJ2-5	NA	TRBV24-1	CATSGNQETQYF	TGTGCCACCAGTGGGAACCAAGAGACCCAGTACTTC
NA	TRBJ1-5	TRBD1	TRBV11-1	CASSFTGGQPQHF	TGTGCCAGCAGCTTTACAGGGGGTCAGCCCCAGCATTTT
NA	TRBJ1-1	NA	TRBV5-6	CASSLGGKMNTEAFF	TGTGCCAGCAGCCTAGGAGGTAAGATGAACACTGAAGCTTTCTTT
once	TRBJ2-3	NA	TRBV19	CASSIEGPRGTDTQYF	TGTGCCAGTAGTATAGAGGGGCCTAGAGGGACAGATACGCAGTATTTT
NA	TRBJ1-5	NA	TRBV19	CASSLSPIYNQPQHF	TGTGCCAGTAGTCTATCTCCGATCTACAATCAGCCCCAGCATTTT
once	TRBJ1-6	NA	TRBV7-3	CASSGQYNSPLHF	TGTGCCAGCAGTGGACAGTATAATTCACCCCTCCACTTT
NA	TRBJ2-7	NA	TRBV5-6	CASSLFYGGSYEQYF	TGTGCCAGCAGCTTGTTCTATGGGGGTTCCTACGAGCAGTACTTC
NA	TRBJ1-4	NA	TRBV6-5	CASSYSAGAINEKLFF	TGTGCCAGCAGTTACTCCGCAGGGGCGATAAATGAAAAACTGTTTTTT
NA	TRBJ2-2	TRBD1	TRBV5-5	CASRLGTGDTGELFF	TGTGCCAGCAGACTTGGGACAGGGGACACCGGGGAGCTGTTTTTT
NA	TRBJ1-3	NA	TRBV7-9	CASSGQFISGNTIYF	TGTGCCAGCAGCGGACAGTTCATCTCTGGAAACACCATATATTTT
NA	TRBJ1-3	NA	TRBV3-1/TRBV3-2	CASGENFGNTIYF	TGTGCCAGCGGAGAAAACTTTGGAAACACCATATATTTT
NA	TRBJ1-5	NA	TRBV7-9	CASGEQGHQPQHF	TGTGCCAGCGGGGAACAGGGTCATCAGCCCCAGCATTTT
NA	TRBJ1-5	NA	TRBV7-2	CASSSWSNQPQHF	TGTGCCAGCAGCTCATGGAGCAATCAGCCCCAGCATTTT
NA	TRBJ1-2	NA	TRBV25-1	CASSAGDYGYTF	TGTGCCAGCAGTGCTGGGGACTATGGCTACACCTTC
few	TRBJ1-6	NA	TRBV6-2/TRBV6-3	CASSMTAPNSPLHF	TGTGCCAGCAGCATGACAGCACCTAATTCACCCCTCCACTTT
NA	TRBJ2-2	NA	TRBV2	CASSYMTGELFF	TGTGCCAGCAGTTATATGACCGGGGAGCTGTTTTTT
NA	TRBJ2-2	NA	TRBV4-1	CASSQQPGQNTGELFF	TGCGCCAGCAGCCAGCAACCGGGACAGAACACCGGGGAGCTGTTTTTT
NA	TRBJ1-1	TRBD1	TRBV2	CASNPERGHTEAFF	TGTGCCAGCAACCCGGAGAGGGGGCACACTGAAGCTTTCTTT
once	TRBJ2-5	TRBD1	TRBV5-4	CASSLAPGQVTPQETQYF	TGTGCCAGCAGCTTGGCCCCGGGACAGGTCACTCCGCAAGAGACCCAGTACTTC
NA	TRBJ1-2	NA	TRBV6-1	CASSERRVGRYTF	TGTGCCAGCAGTGAACGGCGGGTCGGACGCTACACCTTC
NA	TRBJ2-7	NA	TRBV7-9	CASSGMGGEREQYF	TGTGCCAGCTCGGGGATGGGGGGAGAGAGAGAGCAGTACTTC
NA	TRBJ1-2	NA	TRBV10-3	CAITPGRPNYGYTF	TGTGCCATCACTCCAGGGCGCCCGAACTATGGCTACACCTTC
NA	TRBJ1-6	NA	TRBV15	CATSRDHSPLHF	TGTGCCACCAGCAGGGATCATTCACCCCTCCACTTT
NA	TRBJ1-2	NA	TRBV7-9	CASSHQRRGLPDGYTF	TGTGCCAGCAGCCACCAGAGGCGGGGCCTCCCTGATGGCTACACCTTC
NA	TRBJ2-2	NA	TRBV18	CASSPDEMNTGELFF	TGTGCCAGCTCACCAGACGAGATGAACACCGGGGAGCTGTTTTTT
NA	TRBJ1-4	TRBD1	TRBV6-5	CASSYSGTGNEKLFF	TGTGCCAGCAGTTACTCCGGGACAGGAAATGAAAAACTGTTTTTT
NA	TRBJ1-1	TRBD1	TRBV29-1	CSVARQGAEAFF	TGCAGCGTCGCCAGACAGGGCGCTGAAGCTTTCTTT
NA	TRBJ1-5	NA	TRBV7-8	CASSLDKGQPQHF	TGTGCCAGCAGCTTAGATAAAGGACAGCCCCAGCATTTT
NA	TRBJ1-6	NA	TRBV7-2	CASSLVGQESNSPLHF	TGTGCCAGCAGCTTAGTCGGGCAGGAGTCAAATTCACCCCTCCACTTT
NA	TRBJ2-3	NA	TRBV29-1	CSVASGTSGDTQYF	TGCAGCGTTGCCTCCGGGACCTCGGGGGATACGCAGTATTTT
NA	TRBJ1-4	NA	TRBV27	CASSFSGVGKLFF	TGTGCCAGCAGTTTTTCGGGGGTGGGAAAACTGTTTTTT
NA	TRBJ2-3	TRBD2	TRBV5-1	CASSLRFGGEDTQYF	TGCGCCAGCAGCTTGAGGTTTGGGGGGGAGGATACGCAGTATTTT
NA	TRBJ1-2	NA	TRBV7-8	CASSFAEDYGYTF	TGTGCCAGCAGCTTTGCAGAAGACTATGGCTACACCTTC
NA	TRBJ2-7	TRBD1	TRBV6-5	CASSSRGTASYEQYF	TGTGCCAGCAGTTCCCGAGGGACAGCATCCTACGAGCAGTACTTC
NA	TRBJ1-6	NA	TRBV6-5	CASSYRLGTNSPLHF	TGTGCCAGCAGTTACCGTTTGGGTACGAATTCACCCCTCCACTTT
NA	TRBJ1-1	NA	TRBV7-3	CASSPNTNTEAFF	TGTGCCAGCAGCCCCAACACGAACACTGAAGCTTTCTTT
NA	TRBJ1-2	NA	TRBV30	CAWSPWTASNYGYTF	TGTGCCTGGAGTCCGTGGACAGCCTCTAACTATGGCTACACCTTC
NA	TRBJ1-6	NA	TRBV6-1	CASSEAPDSNSPLHF	TGTGCCAGCAGTGAAGCGCCGGATAGCAATTCACCCCTCCACTTT
NA	TRBJ1-6	NA	TRBV27	CASSFRARSYNSPLHF	TGTGCCAGCAGTTTTCGTGCACGCTCCTATAATTCACCCCTCCACTTT
NA	TRBJ1-3	NA	TRBV4-3	CASSQEYVTSENTIYF	TGCGCCAGCAGCCAAGAGTATGTGACCTCTGAAAACACCATATATTTT
NA	TRBJ2-5	NA	TRBV9	CASSLNPGIEETQYF	TGTGCCAGCAGCCTAAACCCAGGGATAGAAGAGACCCAGTACTTC
NA	TRBJ1-2	TRBD1	TRBV7-2	CASSPGQFGYGYTF	TGTGCCAGCAGCCCGGGACAGTTCGGCTATGGCTACACCTTC